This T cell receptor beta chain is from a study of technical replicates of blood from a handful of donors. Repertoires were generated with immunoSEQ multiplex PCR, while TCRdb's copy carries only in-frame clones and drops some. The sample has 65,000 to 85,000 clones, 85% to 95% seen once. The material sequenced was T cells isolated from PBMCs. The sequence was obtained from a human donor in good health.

The CDR3 DNA reads as TGTGCCAGCAGCTTATACAGGGGGGACACTGAAGCTTTCTTT. Protein sequence: CASSLYRGDTEAFF. The chain has TRBV7-6 and TRBJ1-1, with 8 nucleotides matching TRBD1. The CDR3 is made up of 14 amino acids. Unmatched junction bases numbered 2, after V lost 2 bases and J lost 3 bases. Germline V lookup: CDR1 SGHVS, CDR2 FNYEAQ.